The 2 T cell receptor beta chains below were found in one sample sequenced in a study of early T cells in non-severe SARS-CoV-2 infection. TCRdb reprocessed the 5' RACE reads via MiXCR and lists one record per CDR3 protein. The table has fewer than 65,000 distinct CDR3 sequences, 9.3% seen once. Sequencing was done on a sample of whole blood. The receptors were gathered from an adult who was a healthcare worker with PCR-confirmed SARS-CoV-2 infection or an uninfected control (not recorded which).

This clonotype was picked up many times. This rearrangement joins TRBV20-1 to TRBJ2-1, with D possibly TRBD2 on 5 matching bases. The length of the CDR3 is 16 residues. The ends were cut back, 0 bases at V and 6 bases at J, with 18 bases in the middle. Germline CDR1 and CDR2: DFQATT and SNEGSKA (reference sequence). This chain's CDR3 is CSARDRISANLNEQFF. The CDR3 coding sequence is TGCAGTGCTAGAGATCGAATTAGCGCGAACCTCAATGAGCAGTTCTTC.

This clonotype turned up a few times. The V call is TRBV7-2, the J call TRBJ2-7, with TRBD2 matching over 9 bases. Germline assignment: CDR1 SGHTA and CDR2 FQGNSA. The junction had 18 bases not matched to a gene; V was cut back by 5 bases and J by 7 bases. The CDR3 sequence is 17 residues long. CDR3 DNA sequence: TGTGCCAGCAGCCCTCGGACTAGCGCCTCTATATGGGTGGAGCAGTACTTC. Its protein is CASSPRTSASIWVEQYF.